A selection of T cell receptor beta chains follows, all from one sample in a study of blood T cell repertoires in COVID-19. This table comes from immunoSEQ multiplex PCR, and its TCRdb copy is limited to in-frame clones, with some not included. The sample has about 260,000 clones, 70% to 90% seen once. The material sequenced was PBMCs or T cells enriched from blood (not recorded which). These receptors came from a man aged 45 to 65 who had been exposed to COVID-19. Each CDR3 is given with its conserved first and last residue. The D gene is left open where the match is weak. Part of the rows lack a size; the others show once, few, many or a class for expanded clones.

>TRBV10-2|TRBJ2-2|once|NA
CASTFRRGRAPGELFF
TGCGCCAGCACCTTCAGGAGGGGGAGGGCCCCCGGGGAGCTGTTTTTT
>TRBV3-1/TRBV3-2|TRBJ1-5|NA|NA
CASSLTPANQPQHF
TGTGCCAGCAGCCTTACTCCAGCGAATCAGCCCCAGCATTTT
>TRBV19|TRBJ1-4|NA|TRBD1
CASRATGQSNEKLFF
TGTGCCAGTAGGGCCACGGGACAGAGTAATGAAAAACTGTTTTTT
>TRBV28|TRBJ1-2|NA|NA
CASSWGRGYGYTF
TGTGCCAGCAGTTGGGGGCGAGGCTATGGCTACACCTTC
>TRBV2|TRBJ1-5|NA|NA
CASTQLRDGGNQPQHF
TGTGCCAGCACCCAATTGAGGGATGGGGGCAATCAGCCCCAGCATTTT
>TRBV9|TRBJ2-2|once|NA
CASSPRGGTTGELFF
TGTGCCAGCAGCCCACGGGGCGGGACCACCGGGGAGCTGTTTTTT
>TRBV15|TRBJ1-4|NA|NA
CATSSGTGDNEKLFF
TGTGCCACCAGCAGCGGGACTGGTGATAATGAAAAACTGTTTTTT
>TRBV3-1/TRBV3-2|TRBJ2-5|once|TRBD2
CASSQVAGEQETQYF
TGTGCCAGCAGCCAAGTAGCGGGAGAACAAGAGACCCAGTACTTC
>TRBV27|TRBJ2-7|NA|TRBD1
CASSLTGQGPYEQYF
TGTGCCAGCAGTTTAACAGGACAGGGGCCCTACGAGCAGTACTTC
>TRBV18|TRBJ1-3|NA|TRBD1
CASSPTGTVNSGNTIYF
TGTGCCAGCTCACCAACCGGGACAGTGAACTCTGGAAACACCATATATTTT
>TRBV10-3|TRBJ1-1|NA|NA
CAIRADRSTEAFF
TGTGCCATCAGGGCAGACAGGAGCACTGAAGCTTTCTTT
>TRBV4-2|TRBJ2-4|once|NA
CASSQEGRSKNIQYF
TGTGCCAGCAGCCAAGAGGGGAGGTCAAAAAACATTCAGTACTTC
>TRBV28|TRBJ2-3|NA|TRBD1
CASSLWRGRKTDTQYF
TGTGCCAGCAGTTTATGGAGGGGGCGCAAGACAGATACGCAGTATTTT
>TRBV3-1/TRBV3-2|TRBJ1-3|few|NA
CASSQFRGNTIYF
TGTGCCAGCAGCCAATTCAGGGGAAACACCATATATTTT
>TRBV5-1|TRBJ2-1|NA|TRBD1
CASSLLQGLLNEQFF
TGCGCCAGCAGCTTACTACAGGGGCTCCTCAATGAGCAGTTCTTC
>TRBV5-4|TRBJ2-3|NA|NA
CASSSRRGSTDTQYF
TGTGCCAGCAGCTCTCGGAGGGGTAGCACAGATACGCAGTATTTT
>TRBV4-1|TRBJ1-2|NA|NA
CASSQDQLGASGYTF
TGCGCCAGCAGCCAAGATCAACTGGGGGCGAGTGGCTACACCTTC
>TRBV24-1|TRBJ1-2|NA|NA
CATSAGGTYGYTF
TGTGCCACCAGTGCGGGGGGAACCTATGGCTACACCTTC
>TRBV9|TRBJ2-2|NA|NA
CASSVYLRGGTGELFF
TGTGCCAGCAGCGTATACCTGCGGGGAGGCACCGGGGAGCTGTTTTTT
>TRBV5-1|TRBJ2-1|NA|TRBD2
CASSIVSGSDSYNEQFF
TGCGCCAGCAGCATCGTTAGCGGGAGTGACTCCTACAATGAGCAGTTCTTC
>TRBV6-5|TRBJ2-1|NA|TRBD1
CASHKWDSYNEQFF
TGTGCCAGCCACAAGTGGGACAGCTACAATGAGCAGTTCTTC
>TRBV28|TRBJ1-4|NA|NA
CASSLMAGEKLFF
TGTGCCAGCAGTTTAATGGCCGGGGAAAAACTGTTTTTT
>TRBV18|TRBJ1-1|NA|TRBD1
CASSPTGDEAFF
TGTGCCAGCTCACCGACAGGGGATGAAGCTTTCTTT
>TRBV28|TRBJ1-3|NA|TRBD1
CASSRTGSSGNTIYF
TGTGCCAGCAGTCGGACAGGCAGCTCTGGAAACACCATATATTTT
>TRBV3-1/TRBV3-2|TRBJ1-2|NA|TRBD1
CASSPDRVPGRGYTF
TGTGCCAGCAGCCCGGACAGGGTTCCTGGCCGTGGCTACACCTTC
>TRBV28|TRBJ1-6|NA|NA
CASRDSYNSPLHF
TGTGCCAGCCGAGACTCCTATAATTCACCCCTCCACTTT
>TRBV2|TRBJ1-5|NA|NA
CASSERTGGNQPQHF
TGTGCCAGCAGTGAACGGACTGGTGGCAATCAGCCCCAGCATTTT
>TRBV6-5|TRBJ2-1|NA|NA
CATYTVSYNEQFF
TGTGCCACCTATACGGTCTCCTACAATGAGCAGTTCTTC
>TRBV19|TRBJ2-7|NA|NA
CASSTTSTGTYEQYF
TGTGCCAGTAGTACAACTTCTACAGGGACCTACGAGCAGTACTTC
>TRBV27|TRBJ1-5|NA|TRBD1
CASSGRDRGSNQPQHF
TGTGCCAGCAGTGGCCGGGACAGGGGTAGCAATCAGCCCCAGCATTTT
>TRBV30|TRBJ2-7|NA|TRBD1
CAWSPWDRGYEQYF
TGTGCCTGGAGTCCCTGGGACAGGGGGTACGAGCAGTACTTC
>TRBV5-1|TRBJ1-1|NA|NA
CASSLSRRDTEAFF
TGCGCCAGCAGCTTGTCCAGGAGGGACACTGAAGCTTTCTTT
>TRBV18|TRBJ1-5|NA|NA
CASSPGTNGNQHF
TGTGCCAGCTCACCAGGGACAAACGGCAACCAGCATTTT
>TRBV9|TRBJ2-2|few|NA
CASSVDAGVNTGELFF
TGTGCCAGCAGCGTAGATGCAGGGGTAAACACCGGGGAGCTGTTTTTT
>TRBV25-1|TRBJ1-4|NA|NA
CASSRETLEEKLFF
TGTGCCAGCAGTCGGGAAACTCTTGAGGAAAAACTGTTTTTT
>TRBV9|TRBJ1-2|NA|NA
CASSVEGTQGYGYTF
TGTGCCAGCAGCGTAGAAGGGACTCAAGGCTATGGCTACACCTTC
>TRBV9|TRBJ2-3|NA|NA
CASSETPAGDTQYF
TGTGCCAGCAGCGAGACGCCCGCGGGGGATACGCAGTATTTT
>TRBV5-8|TRBJ2-1|NA|TRBD2
CASSLVAGGYEQFF
TGTGCCAGCAGCTTGGTGGCGGGAGGGTATGAGCAGTTCTTC